The text below deals with one T cell receptor beta chain. The J segment lost 9 bases and the V segment lost 0 bases, leaving 17 bases of the junction unmatched. CDR1 and CDR2 (germline): SEHNR, FQNEAQ (reference sequence). The CDR3 spans 18 residues. These data are taken from a study of shared clonotypes between healthy human individuals. The data were produced by immunoSEQ multiplex PCR, yet TCRdb's version contains in-frame clones alone and is incomplete. Of about 1.1 million clones listed, roughly 77% were seen once; the top ten hold over 0.8%. Sequences were obtained from memory CD4+ T cells from PBMCs. Subset here: CD45RA-negative fraction. The chain has TRBV7-9 and TRBJ2-1, with TRBD1 matching over 7 bases. The source of this sequence is a man aged 18 to 29 in good health. Some clones in this sample may be carry-over from other donors' samples. The CDR3 is CASSLAPFGQGVEAEQFF. The CDR3 DNA is TGTGCCAGCAGCTTAGCCCCTTTTGGGCAGGGGGTCGAAGCTGAGCAGTTCTTC.